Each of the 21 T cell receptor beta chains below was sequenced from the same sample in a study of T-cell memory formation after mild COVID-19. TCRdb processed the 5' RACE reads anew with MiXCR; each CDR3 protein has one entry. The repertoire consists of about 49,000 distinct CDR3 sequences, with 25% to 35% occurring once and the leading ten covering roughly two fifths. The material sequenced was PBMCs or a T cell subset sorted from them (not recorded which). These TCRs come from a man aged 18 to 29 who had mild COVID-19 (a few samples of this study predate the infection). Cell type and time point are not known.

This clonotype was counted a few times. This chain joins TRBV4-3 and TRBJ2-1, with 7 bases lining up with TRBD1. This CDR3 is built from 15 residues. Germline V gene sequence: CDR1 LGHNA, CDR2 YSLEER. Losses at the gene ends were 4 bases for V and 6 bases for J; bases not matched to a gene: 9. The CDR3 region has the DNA TGCGCCAGCAGCCTAACAGGGGATGTGGGCAATGAGCAGTTCTTC. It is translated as CASSLTGDVGNEQFF.

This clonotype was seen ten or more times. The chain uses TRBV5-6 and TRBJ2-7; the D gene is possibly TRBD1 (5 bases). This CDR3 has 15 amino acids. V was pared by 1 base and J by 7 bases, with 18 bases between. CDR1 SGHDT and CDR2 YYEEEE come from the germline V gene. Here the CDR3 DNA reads TGTGCCAGCAGCTTGATCGCAGGGAACCCTACGGAGCAGTACGTC. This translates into CASSLIAGNPTEQYV.

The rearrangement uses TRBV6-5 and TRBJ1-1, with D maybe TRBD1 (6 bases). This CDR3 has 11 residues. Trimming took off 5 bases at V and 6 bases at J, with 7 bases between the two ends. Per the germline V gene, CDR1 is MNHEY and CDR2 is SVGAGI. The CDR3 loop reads CASSHRAEAFF. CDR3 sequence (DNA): TGTGCCAGCAGTCACAGGGCTGAAGCTTTCTTT.

The CDR3 is CASSMDPFYEQYV. The CDR3 region has the DNA TGTGCCAGCAGCATGGACCCTTTTTACGAGCAGTACGTC. This chain connects TRBV11-2 to TRBJ2-7; no clear D. Germline CDR1 reads SGHAT; CDR2 reads FQNNGV. This CDR3 region has 13 residues. Trimming shortened V by 5 bases and J by 4 bases, and 12 bases separated the two germline ends.

The CDR3 nucleotides read TGTGCCAGCAGCGCTCTCGCGGGGGCGACCGGGGAGCTGTTTTTT. Amino acids: CASSALAGATGELFF. The chain employs TRBV7-9 and TRBJ2-2; a possible D gene is TRBD2 (7 bases). Germline V CDR1 and CDR2: SEHNR, FQNEAQ (reference sequence). The V gene lost 5 bases and the J gene lost 5 bases, with 15 bases spanning the gap. The CDR3 is 15 amino acids.

This CDR3 is CASSQEPIYEQYF. For the CDR3, the DNA is TGTGCCAGCAGCCAAGAACCGATCTACGAGCAGTACTTC. V gene TRBV4-2 combines with J gene TRBJ2-7; no reliable D call. Trimming shortened V by 0 bases and J by 3 bases, and 6 bases separated the two germline ends. Germline lookup yields CDR1 LGHNA and CDR2 YNFKEQ. The CDR3 runs 13 residues.

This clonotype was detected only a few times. CDR3 sequence (DNA): TGTGCCAGCAGCCAAGGGACACCCGGGGAGCTGTTTTTT. This encodes CASSQGTPGELFF. V is TRBV3-1 and J is TRBJ2-2; possibly TRBD1 for D (5 bases). V dropped 1 base and J dropped 6 bases, with 6 bases sitting between them. CDR1 and CDR2 (germline): LGHDT, YNNKEL (reference sequence). This CDR3 spans 13 amino acids.

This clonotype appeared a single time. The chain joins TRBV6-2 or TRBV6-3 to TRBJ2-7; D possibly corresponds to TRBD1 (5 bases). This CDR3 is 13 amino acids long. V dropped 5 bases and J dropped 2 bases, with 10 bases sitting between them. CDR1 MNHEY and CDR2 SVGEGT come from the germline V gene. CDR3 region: CASSSPGPYEQYV. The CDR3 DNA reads TGTGCCAGCAGTAGTCCAGGGCCCTACGAGCAGTACGTC.

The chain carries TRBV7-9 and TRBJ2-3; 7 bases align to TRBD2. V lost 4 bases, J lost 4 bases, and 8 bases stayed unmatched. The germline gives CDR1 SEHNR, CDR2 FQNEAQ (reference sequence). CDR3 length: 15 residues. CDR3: CASSSTSFGADTQYF. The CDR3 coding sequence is TGTGCCAGCAGCTCGACTAGCTTTGGAGCAGATACGCAGTATTTT.

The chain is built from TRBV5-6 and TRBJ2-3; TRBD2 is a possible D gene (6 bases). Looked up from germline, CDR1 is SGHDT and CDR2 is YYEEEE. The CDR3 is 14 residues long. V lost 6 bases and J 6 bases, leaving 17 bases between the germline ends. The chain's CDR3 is CASKPRAGFDTQYF. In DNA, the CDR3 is TGTGCCAGCAAACCCCGGGCGGGGTTCGATACGCAGTATTTT.

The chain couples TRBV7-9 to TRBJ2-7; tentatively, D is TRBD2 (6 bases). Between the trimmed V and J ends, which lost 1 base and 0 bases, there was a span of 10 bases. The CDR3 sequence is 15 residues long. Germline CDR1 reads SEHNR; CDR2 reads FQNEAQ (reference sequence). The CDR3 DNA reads TGTGCCAGCAGCTTAGGCTACGGGAGCTCCTACGAGCAGTACTTC. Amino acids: CASSLGYGSSYEQYF.

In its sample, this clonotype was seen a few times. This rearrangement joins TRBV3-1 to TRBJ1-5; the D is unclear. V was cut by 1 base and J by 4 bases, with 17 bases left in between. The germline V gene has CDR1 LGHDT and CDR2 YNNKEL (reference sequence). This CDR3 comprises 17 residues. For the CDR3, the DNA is TGTGCCAGCAGCCAAGGCTTTAGGGCCCCCCTTAATCAGCCCCAGCATTTT. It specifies CASSQGFRAPLNQPQHF.

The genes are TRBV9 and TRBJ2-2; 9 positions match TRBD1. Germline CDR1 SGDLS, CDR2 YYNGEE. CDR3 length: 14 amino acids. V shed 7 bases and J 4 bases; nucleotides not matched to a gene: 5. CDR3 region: CASAGQGGTGELFF. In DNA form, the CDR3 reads TGTGCCAGCGCGGGACAGGGTGGCACCGGGGAGCTGTTTTTT.

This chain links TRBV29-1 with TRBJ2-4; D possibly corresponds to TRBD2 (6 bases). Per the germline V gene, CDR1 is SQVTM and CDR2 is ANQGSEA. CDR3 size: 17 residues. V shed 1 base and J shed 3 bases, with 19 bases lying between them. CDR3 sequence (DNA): TGCAGCGTTGAAGGCCTAGACGGAGGGTCTGGCAAAAACATTCAGTACTTC. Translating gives CSVEGLDGGSGKNIQYF. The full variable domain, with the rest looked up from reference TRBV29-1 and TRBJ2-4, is SAVISQKPSRDICQRGTSLTIQCQVDSQVTMMFWYRQQPGQSLTLIATANQGSEATYESGFVIDKFPISRPNLTFSTLTVSNMSPEDSSIYLCSVEGLDGGSGKNIQYFGAGTRLSVL.

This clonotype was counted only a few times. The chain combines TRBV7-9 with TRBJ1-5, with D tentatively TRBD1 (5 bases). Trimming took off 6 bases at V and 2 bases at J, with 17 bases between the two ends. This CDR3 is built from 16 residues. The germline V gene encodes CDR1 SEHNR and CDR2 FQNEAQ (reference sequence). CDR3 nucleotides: TGTGCCAGCAGTCGAGGACACGACGGGGGCAATCAGCCCCAGCATTTT. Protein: CASSRGHDGGNQPQHF.

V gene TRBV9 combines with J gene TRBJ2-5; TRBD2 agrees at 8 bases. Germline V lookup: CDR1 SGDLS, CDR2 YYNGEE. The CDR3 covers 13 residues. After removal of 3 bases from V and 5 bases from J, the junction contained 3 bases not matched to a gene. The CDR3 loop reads CASSGTSRETQYF. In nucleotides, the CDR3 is TGTGCCAGCAGCGGGACTAGCCGGGAGACCCAGTACTTC.

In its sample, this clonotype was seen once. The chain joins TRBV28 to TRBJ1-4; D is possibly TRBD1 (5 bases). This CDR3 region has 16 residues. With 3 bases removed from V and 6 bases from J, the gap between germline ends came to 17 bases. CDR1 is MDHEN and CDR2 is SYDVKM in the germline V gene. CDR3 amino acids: CASSLSAWGVDEKLFF. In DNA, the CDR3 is TGTGCCAGCAGTTTGAGTGCTTGGGGGGTCGATGAAAAACTGTTTTTT.

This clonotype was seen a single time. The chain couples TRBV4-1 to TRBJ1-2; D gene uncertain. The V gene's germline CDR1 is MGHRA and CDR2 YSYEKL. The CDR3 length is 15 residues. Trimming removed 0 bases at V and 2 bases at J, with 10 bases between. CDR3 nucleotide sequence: TGCGCCAGCAGCCAAGAACTCAAAGCAAACTATGGCTACACCTTC. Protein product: CASSQELKANYGYTF.

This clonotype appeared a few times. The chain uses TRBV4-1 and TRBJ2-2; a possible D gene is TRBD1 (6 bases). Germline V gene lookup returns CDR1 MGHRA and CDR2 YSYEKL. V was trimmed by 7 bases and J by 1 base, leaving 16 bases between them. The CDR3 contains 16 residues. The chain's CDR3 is CASTFDPGQNTGELFF. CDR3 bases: TGCGCCAGCACCTTCGACCCGGGACAGAACACCGGGGAGCTGTTTTTT.

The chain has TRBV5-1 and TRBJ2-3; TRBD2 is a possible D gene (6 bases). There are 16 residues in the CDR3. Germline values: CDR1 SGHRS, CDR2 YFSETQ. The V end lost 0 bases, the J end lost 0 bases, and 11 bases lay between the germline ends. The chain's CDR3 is CASSLVWDSSTDTQYF. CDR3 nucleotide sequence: TGCGCCAGCAGCTTGGTATGGGACTCTAGCACAGATACGCAGTATTTT.

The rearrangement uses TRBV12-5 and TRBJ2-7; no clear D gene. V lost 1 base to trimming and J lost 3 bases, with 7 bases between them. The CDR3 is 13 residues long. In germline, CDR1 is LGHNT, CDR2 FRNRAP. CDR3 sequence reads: CASGLANDYEQYF. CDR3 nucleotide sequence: TGTGCTAGTGGTTTGGCCAATGACTACGAGCAGTACTTC.